This T cell receptor (beta chain) was recovered during a study of blood T cell repertoires in COVID-19. Study in general: Spain, Italy and the United States supplied samples that represented acute and convalescent COVID-19. The analysed material was cDNA or gDNA that came from T cells, B-cell-depleted T cells, or PBMCs.

In the original analysis: Nucleated cell counts were estimated from reference gene primer amplification. Sequencing was performed with immunoSEQ multiplex PCR; in TCRdb, only in-frame clones are kept and a portion is missing. Clone size and V and J calls were adopted from that table, with D and trimming inferred from the DNA. The sample has about 190,000 clones; roughly four fifths are singletons. Germline CDR1 reads LNHDA; CDR2 reads SQIVND (reference sequence). This CDR3 spans 17 amino acids. V lost 1 base and J lost 4; bases outside the gene matches: 8. Sequencing was carried out using peripheral blood. V usage is TRBV19 and J usage is TRBJ2-2, with 8 bases that match TRBD1. The receptor was derived from a woman between 65 and 79 years old with active or convalescent COVID-19. CDR3 amino acids: CASSIGWTGRSTGELFF. The CDR3 DNA reads TGTGCCAGTAGTATAGGTTGGACAGGGAGGAGCACCGGGGAGCTGTTTTTT.